A selection of T cell receptor beta chains follows, all from one sample in a study of blood T cell repertoires in COVID-19. Method: immunoSEQ multiplex PCR; TCRdb's copy keeps in-frame clones and lacks some. This repertoire shows about 430,000 clones, nearly 90% found once; its top ten account for approximately 1.5%. What was sequenced was PBMCs or T cells enriched from blood (not recorded which). The receptors originated from a woman between 18 and 30 years old who had been exposed to COVID-19. The CDR3 runs from the conserved cysteine through the conserved F or W. The order of the fields is J gene, V gene, CDR3 protein.

TRBJ1-2 | TRBV7-2 | CASSSDRASRGYTF
TRBJ2-3 | TRBV7-3 | CASSSTGTIGADTQYF
TRBJ2-7 | TRBV3-1/TRBV3-2 | CASSQEAGAYEQYF
TRBJ2-3 | TRBV13 | CASSLRFSDTQYF
TRBJ2-7 | TRBV10-3 | CAISERGLAGTYEQYF
TRBJ2-1 | TRBV2 | CASRGDRAGNEQFF
TRBJ2-5 | TRBV7-7 | CASSHSGGQETQYF
TRBJ2-1 | TRBV4-2 | CASSQERRGVDEQFF
TRBJ2-2 | TRBV18 | CASSPRQGASTGELFF
TRBJ2-3 | TRBV29-1 | CSVLGGTGVDTQYF
TRBJ2-4 | TRBV6-5 | CASRPGTGAIQYF
TRBJ2-6 | TRBV6-6 | CASSRGQGYTGANVLTF
TRBJ1-4 | TRBV9 | CASSVAGRGMGEKLFF
TRBJ1-2 | TRBV10-3 | CAISEPDRGATF
TRBJ2-3 | TRBV5-6 | CASSLGLAGYTDTQYF
TRBJ2-3 | TRBV13 | CASSDSGGGTDTQYF
TRBJ2-7 | TRBV10-3 | CAIADRTPSYEQYF
TRBJ1-3 | TRBV5-4 | CASSLAGSAGNTIYF
TRBJ1-2 | TRBV7-9 | CASSPGTVYGYTF
TRBJ1-3 | TRBV3-1/TRBV3-2 | CASSQVQRGNTIYF
TRBJ1-5 | TRBV7-9 | CASSSWDSRRNQPQHF
TRBJ1-2 | TRBV20-1 | CSASLNYGYTF
TRBJ2-7 | TRBV15 | CATSGRTGVTFYEQYF
TRBJ1-6 | TRBV9 | CASSARSGANNSPLHF
TRBJ1-1 | TRBV28 | CASSVTRVEAFF
TRBJ1-2 | TRBV7-6 | CASSPWTGENYGYTF
TRBJ1-2 | TRBV9 | CASSVAETGGYRGYTF
TRBJ1-2 | TRBV6-5 | CASRGGVQGYTF
TRBJ1-5 | TRBV9 | CASSREGNQPQHF
TRBJ1-1 | TRBV12-3/TRBV12-4 | CASSFTRVSEAFF
TRBJ2-7 | TRBV19 | CASSILGLAGLSDGEQYF
TRBJ1-1 | TRBV28 | CASSSWTGRNTEAFF
TRBJ2-1 | TRBV7-2 | CASSFGGIYNEQFF
TRBJ1-4 | TRBV28 | CASSWDRGREKLFF
TRBJ2-1 | TRBV9 | CASGKRGHEQFF
TRBJ2-5 | TRBV9 | CASSPGLAPETQYF
TRBJ2-7 | TRBV21-1 | CASSKFQGRQQYF
TRBJ1-1 | TRBV4-1 | CASSQGPAGVIVMNTEAFF
TRBJ2-5 | TRBV7-8 | CASSLRTSGSRETQYF
TRBJ1-1 | TRBV5-4 | CASSRGLNTEAFF
TRBJ1-6 | TRBV19 | CASSLEVQGFYNSPLHF
TRBJ2-1 | TRBV4-3 | CASSQVLQGGYNEQFF
TRBJ1-1 | TRBV28 | CASSFPGTGGAEAFF
TRBJ2-3 | TRBV9 | CASSSPRGGGTDTQYF
TRBJ2-7 | TRBV15 | CATSSRLAGDEQYF
TRBJ2-3 | TRBV19 | CASSSGVSTDTQYF
TRBJ2-7 | TRBV6-1 | CASSEAGTGTYEQYF
TRBJ1-2 | TRBV3-1/TRBV3-2 | CASSRDRGMGGYTF
TRBJ2-1 | TRBV4-2 | CASSQILAGGPDEQFF
TRBJ1-2 | TRBV4-1 | CASSQSLRTHGYTF